This T cell receptor beta chain originates from a study of T cells in localized non-small cell lung cancer. General study results and limits: Among the top 100 tumor clones, a median about 58 appeared in adjacent lung. Those with higher blood T cell density had longer overall survival. The greatest T cell clonality was found in uninvolved adjacent lung (higher than in tumor).

This clone showed up just once. The antigen is not known. Data came from immunoSEQ multiplex PCR; TCRdb stores just in-frame clones and leaves some out. The table includes about 1,400 clones, roughly 23% detected once. This material consisted of lung tumor tissue, taken before any cancer treatment. This TCR was sampled from a male donor aged 60 or over with stage I squamous cell lung carcinoma.

CDR3 nucleotides: TGTGCCAGCAGCCAAGGTTTCGGGGCGAACACCGGGGAGCTGTTTTTT. Its protein is CASSQGFGANTGELFF. The rearrangement uses TRBV14 and TRBJ2-2; D perhaps matches TRBD2 (5 bases). This CDR3 comprises 16 residues. Germline CDR1 is SGHDN and CDR2 is FVKESK. Trimming pared 1 base from V and 0 bases from J, leaving 9 bases between.